A single sample gave rise to the 11 T cell receptor beta chains below, sequenced in a study of cytomegalovirus exposure and HLA in healthy donors. With 60 Vbeta and 13 Jbeta primers, the PCR was carried out. Assay: immunoSEQ multiplex PCR; the TCRdb copy retains only in-frame clones and omits some. The sample holds about 100,000 clones, around 83% seen once. The sample consisted of PBMCs. All receptors come from a woman younger than 35 in good health and CMV-seronegative.

V and J are TRBV28 and TRBJ2-3, with 9 bases that match TRBD2. The CDR3 runs to 16 residues. Germline loops: CDR1 MDHEN, CDR2 SYDVKM. V was pared by 6 bases and J by 0 bases, with 7 bases of the junction left unmatched. CDR3: CASSDRLAVSTDTQYF. CDR3 nucleotide sequence: TGTGCCAGCAGCGATAGACTAGCGGTTAGCACAGATACGCAGTATTTT.

CDR3 in amino acids: CSVERDSNTEAFF. DNA of the CDR3: TGCAGCGTTGAACGAGACAGTAACACTGAAGCTTTCTTT. V and J are TRBV29-1 and TRBJ1-1; possible D gene TRBD1, 5 bases. Germline values: CDR1 SQVTM, CDR2 ANQGSEA. V lost 2 bases to trimming and J lost 2 bases, with 9 bases between them. The CDR3 extends over 13 amino acids.

The rearrangement uses TRBV19 and TRBJ1-4; D not resolved. Trimming left V 5 bases short and J 0 bases short, with 10 bases between. There are 15 residues in the CDR3. The germline V gene has CDR1 LNHDA and CDR2 SQIVND (reference sequence). CDR3 nucleotide sequence: TGTGCCAGTAGTTTCTTCTCCGCAACTAATGAAAAACTGTTTTTT. This codes for CASSFFSATNEKLFF. Drawing the rest from reference TRBV19 and TRBJ1-4, the complete variable domain is DGGITQSPKYLFRKEGQNVTLSCEQNLNHDAMYWYRQDPGQGLRLIYYSQIVNDFQKGDIAEGYSVSREKKESFPLTVTSAQKNPTAFYLCASSFFSATNEKLFFGSGTQLSVL.

This clone was recorded once. This sequence joins TRBV7-2 and TRBJ1-4, with 11 bases matching TRBD1. CDR1 and CDR2 (germline): SGHTA, FQGNSA. The CDR3 runs 14 residues. Trimming at V came to 4 bases and at J to 8 bases, leaving 3 bases not matched to a gene. The CDR3 loop reads CASSWGQGEEKLFF. The CDR3 DNA reads TGTGCCAGCAGCTGGGGACAGGGGGAAGAAAAACTGTTTTTT.

This clone was seen a few times. An end of the junction differs from the germline gene, which may be a read error. Written as DNA, the CDR3 is TGTGCTAGCAGCTTCGGACTTTACAATGAGCAGTTCTTC. It codes for CASSFGLYNEQFF. The chain is built from TRBV7-7 and TRBJ2-1; TRBD2 is a possible D gene (5 bases). The CDR3 contains 13 residues. CDR1 SSHAT and CDR2 FNYEAQ come from the germline V gene (reference sequence).

The V gene is TRBV28, the J gene TRBJ2-1; TRBD2 matches 16 bases. J lost 10 bases, V lost 6 bases, and 12 bases had no gene match. From germline, CDR1 is MDHEN and CDR2 SYDVKM. The CDR3 has 17 residues. CDR3 residues: CASRFGTSGRGNSEQFF. The CDR3, as DNA: TGTGCCAGCAGATTCGGGACTAGCGGGAGGGGTAACAGCGAGCAGTTCTTC.

The V call is TRBV11-1, the J call TRBJ1-4; 8 bases map to TRBD1. The ends lost 6 bases at V and 7 bases at J; junction bases unmatched: 7. Germline CDR1 and CDR2: SGHAT and FQDESV (reference sequence). The CDR3 loop spans 14 amino acids. CDR3 nucleotides: TGTGCCAGCAGTTCGGACAGGGAGGTTGAAAAACTGTTTTTT. Its translation is CASSSDREVEKLFF.

Concerning this clone itself: Other DNA sequences from this sample encode an identical CDR3 as well. This chain uses TRBV25-1 with TRBJ2-2; tentatively, D is TRBD1 (6 bases). The V gene's germline CDR1 is MGHDK and CDR2 SYGVNS. The ends were cut back, 8 bases at V and 1 base at J, with 23 bases in the middle. The CDR3 covers 18 residues. The CDR3 spells CASVGRGWGRKNTGELFF. CDR3 nucleotides: TGTGCCAGCGTGGGAAGGGGGTGGGGACGAAAGAACACCGGGGAGCTGTTTTTT.

About this clone itself: Compared with germline, one end of the junction differs, possibly owing to a read error. This chain connects TRBV7-9 to TRBJ1-2; D is undetermined. The CDR3 runs to 14 residues. Per the germline V gene, CDR1 is SEHNR and CDR2 is FQNEAQ (reference sequence). The CDR3 coding sequence is TGTTCCAGCAGCTTACTAGGGAGGAGCTATGGCTACACCTTC. Protein sequence: CSSSLLGRSYGYTF. Looking up the rest from reference TRBV7-9 and TRBJ1-2 gives the full variable domain: DTGVSQNPRHKITKRGQNVTFRCDPISEHNRLYWYRQTLGQGPEFLTYFQNEAQLEKSRLLSDRFSAERPKGSFSTLEIQRTEQGDSAMYLCSSSLLGRSYGYTFGSGTRLTVV.

The chain recombines TRBV27 with TRBJ2-7, with TRBD2 identical over 8 bases. The CDR3 consists of 15 residues. J was trimmed by 0 bases and V by 1 base; bases with no gene match: 2. CDR1 is MNHEY and CDR2 is SMNVEV in the germline V gene (reference sequence). The CDR3 protein is CASSLYSGNSYEQYF. CDR3 coding DNA: TGTGCCAGCAGTTTATATAGCGGGAACTCCTACGAGCAGTACTTC.

This clone was picked up one time. CDR3 residues: CASSLTPRPEVRQPQHF. The CDR3 bases are TGTGCCAGCAGCTTAACCCCCCGGCCAGAGGTAAGGCAGCCCCAGCATTTT. This chain joins TRBV7-3 and TRBJ1-5, with D hard to call. Trimming left V 0 bases short and J 7 bases short, with 19 bases between. Per the germline V gene, CDR1 is SGHTA and CDR2 is FQGTGA. This CDR3 spans 17 amino acids.